Sequencing of this T cell receptor (beta chain) was carried out in a study of CD8+CD57+ T cells in acquired aplastic anemia. The junction had 5 bases not matched to a gene; V was cut back by 6 bases and J by 1 base. This CDR3 is 14 amino acids long. Germline loops: CDR1 SQVTM, CDR2 ANQGSEA. TCR beta VDJ combinations and CDR3 sequences were profiled from genomic DNA. TCRdb reanalysed the reads using MiXCR and keeps one entry per CDR3 protein. The sample consists of around 150,000 distinct CDR3 sequences, around 52% of them appearing once. Selection for sequencing was limited to patients who had shown CD8+CD57+ cell expansion by flow cytometry.

The source of this sequence is a human donor with aplastic anemia. Sequencing used sorted CD4+, CD8+, or CD8+CD57+ T cells (not recorded which) from PBMCs. The chain combines TRBV29-1 with TRBJ2-3; 9 nucleotides agree with TRBD2. CDR3 sequence: CSVNSGGGTDTQYF. Here the CDR3 DNA reads TGCAGCGTGAATAGCGGGGGAGGCACAGATACGCAGTATTTT.